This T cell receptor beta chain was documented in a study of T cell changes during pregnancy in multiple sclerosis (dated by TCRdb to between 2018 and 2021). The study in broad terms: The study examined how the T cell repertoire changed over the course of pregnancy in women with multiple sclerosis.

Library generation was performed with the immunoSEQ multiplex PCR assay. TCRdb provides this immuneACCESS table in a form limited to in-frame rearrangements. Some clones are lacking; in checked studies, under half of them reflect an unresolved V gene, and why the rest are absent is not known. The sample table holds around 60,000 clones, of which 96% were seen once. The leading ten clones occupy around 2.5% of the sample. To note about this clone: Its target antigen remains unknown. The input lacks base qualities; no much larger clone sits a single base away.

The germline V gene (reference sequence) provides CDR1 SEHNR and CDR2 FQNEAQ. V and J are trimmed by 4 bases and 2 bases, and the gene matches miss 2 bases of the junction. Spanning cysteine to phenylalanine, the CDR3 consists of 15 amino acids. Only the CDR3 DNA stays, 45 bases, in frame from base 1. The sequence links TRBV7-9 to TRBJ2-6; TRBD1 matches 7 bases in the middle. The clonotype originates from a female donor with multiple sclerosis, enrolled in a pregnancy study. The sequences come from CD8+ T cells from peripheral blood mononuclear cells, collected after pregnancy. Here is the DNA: TGTGCCAGCAGCTCAACAGGGGCTGGGGCCAACGTCCTGACTTTC. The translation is CASSSTGAGANVLTF. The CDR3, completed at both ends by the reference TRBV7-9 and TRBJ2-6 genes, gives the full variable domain DTGVSQNPRHKITKRGQNVTFRCDPISEHNRLYWYRQTLGQGPEFLTYFQNEAQLEKSRLLSDRFSAERPKGSFSTLEIQRTEQGDSAMYLCASSSTGAGANVLTFGAGSRLTVL.